A single T cell receptor beta chain is shown here with its context. A sample-barcoded 5' primer and a J-beta primer mix were used in a second PCR of roughly 7 to 11 cycles. TCRdb reanalysed the 5' RACE reads using MiXCR and keeps one entry per CDR3 protein. The sample has about 780,000 distinct CDR3 sequences, more than 35% seen once. This entry comes from a study of blood T cells in healthy people across ages. With 8 bases clipped from V and 0 bases from J, the junction kept 8 bases outside the gene matches. The germline gives CDR1 MDHEN, CDR2 SYDVKM. The CDR3 runs 15 residues. Sample: blood. The sequence was collected from a man older than 75 in good health. The chain employs TRBV28 and TRBJ2-3; 7 positions match TRBD1. Here the CDR3 reads CASWETGQSTDTQYF. CDR3 nucleotides: TGTGCCAGCTGGGAGACAGGGCAAAGCACAGATACGCAGTATTTT.